The T cell receptor beta chain under discussion was sequenced for a study of PD-1 blockade in mismatch repair-deficient tumors. Study-level findings and limits: Tumor-resident clones, often undetectable pretreatment in blood, expanded then contracted after pembrolizumab.

The length of the CDR3 is 17 residues. Sequenced by immunoSEQ multiplex PCR; TCRdb stores in-frame clones only, minus some. The sample contains about 14,000 clones, around 84% of which appear only once. To note about this clone: Its antigen is undetermined.

Every patient had mismatch repair deficiency by PCR or immunohistochemistry. A few pembrolizumab responders had their TCRs sequenced. The source was PBMCs, collected 14 weeks after starting pembrolizumab. This clonotype originated in an adult with mismatch repair-deficient cancer. The chain combines TRBV21-1 with TRBJ2-1; no DNA check was done on the table's D call, TRBD1. TRBV21-1 is recorded as a pseudogene. CDR3 nucleotide sequence: TGTGCCAGCAGCAAAGTAGGGGGACAGCGGGTACGTAATGAGCAGTTCTTC. It yields the protein CASSKVGGQRVRNEQFF.